This T cell receptor (beta chain) is from a study of blood T cells in healthy people across ages. The second PCR ran about 6 to 11 cycles with a sample-barcoded 5' primer and J-beta primers. TCRdb processed the 5' RACE reads anew with MiXCR; each CDR3 protein has one entry. This table holds about 640,000 distinct CDR3 sequences, about 53% found once. V dropped 0 bases and J dropped 1 base, with 3 bases sitting between them. The CDR3 extends over 13 amino acids. Looked up from germline, CDR1 is KGHSH and CDR2 is LQKENI. Sample: blood. The sequence was obtained from a man aged 55 to 69 in good health. The gene calls are TRBV18 and TRBJ1-2; no definite D call. The CDR3 DNA reads as TGTGCCAGCTCACCACCCAGTAACTATGGCTACACCTTC. It codes for CASSPPSNYGYTF.